This T cell receptor beta chain was recorded in a study of T cell repertoires in cytomegalovirus infection. The CDR3 length is 14 residues. With V trimmed by 1 base and J by 6 bases, 6 bases remained unmatched. Study-level results: Totalled public TCR beta family frequency picked out people who carried CMV plus the relevant HLA. CMV-specific HLA-C-restricted TCR beta clonotypes dominated the ex vivo response.

TCRdb analysed the reads with MiXCR anew, one entry per CDR3 protein. Of fewer than 1,000,000 distinct CDR3 sequences in the sample, approximately 30% were seen once. Concerning this clonotype: Its specificity is unknown.

V and J are TRBV12-3 or TRBV12-4 and TRBJ2-7, with 7 positions matching TRBD2. Source: cultured CD8+ T cells from PBMCs, taken from culture after CMV antigen stimulation. The sequence derives from a human donor in good health (CMV status not recorded). Some clones in this sample may be carry-over from other donors' samples. As DNA, the CDR3 is TGTGCCAGCAGTTTAGGGGGGGGTTTGGGCGAGCAGTACTTC. The encoded protein is CASSLGGGLGEQYF.